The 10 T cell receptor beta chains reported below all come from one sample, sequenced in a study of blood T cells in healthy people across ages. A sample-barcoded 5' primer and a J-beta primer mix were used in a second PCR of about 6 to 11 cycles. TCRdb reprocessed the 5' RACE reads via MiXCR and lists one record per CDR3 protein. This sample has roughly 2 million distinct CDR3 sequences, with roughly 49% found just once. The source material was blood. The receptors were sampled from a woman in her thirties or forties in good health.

This chain's CDR3 is CASSTLGTTKREQYF. The CDR3 DNA is TGTGCCAGCTCCACCCTGGGGACAACAAAACGCGAGCAGTACTTC. The chain links TRBV27 to TRBJ2-7, with TRBD1 as a possible D gene (6 bases). Germline V gives CDR1 MNHEY, CDR2 SMNVEV (reference sequence). The CDR3 is 15 residues long. V was cut by 8 bases and J by 6 bases, with 23 bases left in between.

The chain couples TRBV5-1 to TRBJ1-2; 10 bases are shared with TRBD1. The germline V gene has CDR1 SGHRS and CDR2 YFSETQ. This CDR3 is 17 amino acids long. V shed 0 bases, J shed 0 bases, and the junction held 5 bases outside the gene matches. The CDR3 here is CASSLAGTGATNYGYTF. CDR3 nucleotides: TGCGCCAGCAGCTTGGCTGGGACAGGGGCTACTAACTATGGCTACACCTTC.

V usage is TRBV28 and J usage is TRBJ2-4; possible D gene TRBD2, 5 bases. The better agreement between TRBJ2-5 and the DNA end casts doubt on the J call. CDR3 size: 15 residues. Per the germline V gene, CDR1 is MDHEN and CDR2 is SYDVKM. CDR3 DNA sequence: TGTGCCAGCAGTTTACAGAGGGTTCCACAAGAGACCCAGTACTTC. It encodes CASSLQRVPQETQYF.

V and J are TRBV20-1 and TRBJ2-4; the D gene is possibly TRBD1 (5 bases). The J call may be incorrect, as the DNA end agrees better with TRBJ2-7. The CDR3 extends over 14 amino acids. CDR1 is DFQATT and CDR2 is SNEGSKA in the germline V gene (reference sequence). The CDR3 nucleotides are TGCAGTGCTAGCCTGCAGGGAAGGATCTACGAGCAGTACTTC. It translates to CSASLQGRIYEQYF.

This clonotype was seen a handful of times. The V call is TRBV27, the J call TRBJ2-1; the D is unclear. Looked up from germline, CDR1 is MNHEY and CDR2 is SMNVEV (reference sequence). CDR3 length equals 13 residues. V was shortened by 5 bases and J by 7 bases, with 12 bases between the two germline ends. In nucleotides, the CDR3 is TGTGCCAGCAGTACGCTTTACGGGAATGAGCAGTTCTTC. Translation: CASSTLYGNEQFF.

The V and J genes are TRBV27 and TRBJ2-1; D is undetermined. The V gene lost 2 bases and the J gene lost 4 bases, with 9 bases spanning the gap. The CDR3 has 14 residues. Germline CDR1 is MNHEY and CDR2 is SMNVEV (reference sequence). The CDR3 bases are TGTGCCAGCAGTTTAAGGTCCCAGTACAATGAGCAGTTCTTC. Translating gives CASSLRSQYNEQFF.

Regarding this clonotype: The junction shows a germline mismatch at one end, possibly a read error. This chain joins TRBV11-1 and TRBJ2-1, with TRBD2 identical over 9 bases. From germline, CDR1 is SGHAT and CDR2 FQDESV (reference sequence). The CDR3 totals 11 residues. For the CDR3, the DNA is TGTGCCAGCAGTTTAGGGACTAGCAAGTTCTTC. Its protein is CASSLGTSKFF.

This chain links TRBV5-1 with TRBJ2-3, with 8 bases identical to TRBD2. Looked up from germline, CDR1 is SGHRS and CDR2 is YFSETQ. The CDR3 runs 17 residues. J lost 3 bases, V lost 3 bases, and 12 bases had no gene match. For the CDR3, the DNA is TGCGCCAGCAGCTCGCCCCCTGGAGCGGGGGTAACAGATACGCAGTATTTT. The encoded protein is CASSSPPGAGVTDTQYF.

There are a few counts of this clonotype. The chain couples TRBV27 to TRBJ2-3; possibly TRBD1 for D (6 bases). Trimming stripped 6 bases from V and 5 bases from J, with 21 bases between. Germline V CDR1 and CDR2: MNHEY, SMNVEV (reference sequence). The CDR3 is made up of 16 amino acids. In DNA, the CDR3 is TGTGCCAGCAGGACATGGGGCGCAGGGGCGGGAGATACGCAGTATTTT. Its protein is CASRTWGAGAGDTQYF.

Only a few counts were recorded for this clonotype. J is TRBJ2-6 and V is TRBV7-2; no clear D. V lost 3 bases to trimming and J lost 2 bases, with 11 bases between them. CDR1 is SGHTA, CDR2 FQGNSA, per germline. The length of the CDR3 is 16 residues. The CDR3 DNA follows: TGTGCCAGCAGCTTCTATGGAACAGCTGGGGCCAACGTCCTGACTTTC. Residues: CASSFYGTAGANVLTF.